Listed below are T cell receptor beta chains from one sample, sequenced in a study of early T cells in non-severe SARS-CoV-2 infection. TCRdb reanalysed the 5' RACE reads using MiXCR and keeps one entry per CDR3 protein. The table includes approximately 80,000 distinct CDR3 sequences, roughly 12% detected once. Input material: whole blood. The origin of the receptors is an adult who was a healthcare worker with PCR-confirmed SARS-CoV-2 infection or an uninfected control (not recorded which). Each CDR3 is given without its conserved first and last residue. Each record gives: CDR3 length, V gene, clone size, J gene, CDR3 protein. Rows may omit the clone size; those that give it use once, few, many or a size class.

length: 14; V: TRBV7-2; size: NA; J: TRBJ2-4; CDR3: ASSLAPIGAKNIQY
length: 13; V: TRBV29-1; size: few; J: TRBJ2-2; CDR3: SATTGTGGTGELF
length: 9; V: TRBV5-1; size: NA; J: TRBJ2-3; CDR3: ASSFIDTQY
length: 12; V: TRBV11-2; size: few; J: TRBJ2-1; CDR3: ASRRRGMNNEQF
length: 13; V: TRBV9; size: few; J: TRBJ2-5; CDR3: ASSAGQGAEETQY
length: 13; V: TRBV6-1; size: many; J: TRBJ2-6; CDR3: ASSEQGAGANVLT
length: 13; V: TRBV19; size: many; J: TRBJ2-3; CDR3: ASSIRGPSTDTQY
length: 12; V: TRBV4-1; size: NA; J: TRBJ2-1; CDR3: ASSQKTGAGGPR
length: 12; V: TRBV11-2; size: medium-sized; J: TRBJ1-5; CDR3: ASSFGPGNQPQH
length: 18; V: TRBV7-8; size: many; J: TRBJ2-2; CDR3: ASSWGTNLAAHLDTGELF
length: 13; V: TRBV30; size: many; J: TRBJ2-7; CDR3: AWSQSGGGRDEQY
length: 12; V: TRBV24-1; size: many; J: TRBJ2-1; CDR3: ATSDGVPYNEQF
length: 10; V: TRBV10-3; size: NA; J: TRBJ2-5; CDR3: AIGTGQETQY
length: 15; V: TRBV7-6; size: many; J: TRBJ1-3; CDR3: ASSLFPSPGGGNTIY
length: 11; V: TRBV20-1; size: few; J: TRBJ2-2; CDR3: SAPGRRTGELF
length: 9; V: TRBV28; size: many; J: TRBJ1-2; CDR3: ASTRTGGYT
length: 16; V: TRBV20-1; size: many; J: TRBJ2-3; CDR3: SAPRLAGGRVAADTQY
length: 14; V: TRBV18; size: NA; J: TRBJ1-1; CDR3: ASSPGTRIMNTEAF
length: 13; V: TRBV30; size: many; J: TRBJ1-6; CDR3: AWSIPGFYNSPLH
length: 11; V: TRBV14; size: NA; J: TRBJ2-7; CDR3: ASSQVPGYEQY
length: 9; V: TRBV9; size: NA; J: TRBJ2-5; CDR3: ASAQGETQY
length: 14; V: TRBV5-6; size: NA; J: TRBJ2-1; CDR3: ASSRLLAAFENEQF
length: 15; V: TRBV2; size: few; J: TRBJ2-1; CDR3: ARRLTSGFSSYNEQF
length: 10; V: TRBV7-3; size: many; J: TRBJ2-2; CDR3: ASSFGGGELF
length: 13; V: TRBV7-3; size: many; J: TRBJ2-3; CDR3: ASSAGTSGRGAQY
length: 11; V: TRBV29-1; size: few; J: TRBJ1-1; CDR3: SAFVGPRTEAF
length: 12; V: TRBV14; size: NA; J: TRBJ1-1; CDR3: ASSQTAMNTEAF
length: 13; V: TRBV20-1; size: few; J: TRBJ2-1; CDR3: SARVREDSYNEQF
length: 13; V: TRBV20-1; size: few; J: TRBJ1-4; CDR3: SARDWQVNNEKLF
length: 11; V: TRBV28; size: NA; J: TRBJ2-7; CDR3: ASNTLPSNEQY
length: 12; V: TRBV5-4; size: NA; J: TRBJ1-4; CDR3: ASSLSSPGAKLF
length: 14; V: TRBV6-6; size: few; J: TRBJ1-5; CDR3: ASSYSRQGPYQPQH
length: 11; V: TRBV6-5; size: few; J: TRBJ2-7; CDR3: ASSYSLVREQY
length: 11; V: TRBV7-2; size: many; J: TRBJ2-1; CDR3: ASSLAVDNEQF
length: 14; V: TRBV3-1; size: many; J: TRBJ1-6; CDR3: ASSQISELGNSPLH
length: 15; V: TRBV7-9; size: few; J: TRBJ2-2; CDR3: ASSSETSGRHTGELF
length: 12; V: TRBV7-9; size: NA; J: TRBJ2-7; CDR3: ASSPGTGQYEQY
length: 16; V: TRBV28; size: many; J: TRBJ1-2; CDR3: ASSPPGTGGAWGYGYT
length: 12; V: TRBV28; size: NA; J: TRBJ2-3; CDR3: ASSSGPPTDTQY
length: 13; V: TRBV3-1; size: many; J: TRBJ1-6; CDR3: ASSRKGQGGSPLH
length: 14; V: TRBV23-1; size: many; J: TRBJ1-5; CDR3: ASQPRGGIGNQPQH
length: 13; V: TRBV5-4; size: many; J: TRBJ1-3; CDR3: ASSLPGAAGNTIY
length: 14; V: TRBV10-1; size: many; J: TRBJ2-3; CDR3: ASSESRAPDTDTQY
length: 13; V: TRBV2; size: few; J: TRBJ2-5; CDR3: ASSAGQTHQETQY
length: 15; V: TRBV29-1; size: NA; J: TRBJ2-7; CDR3: SVFVLSIRDRPYEQY
length: 14; V: TRBV4-2; size: few; J: TRBJ2-3; CDR3: ASSQDGDLYTDTQY
length: 12; V: TRBV11-2; size: many; J: TRBJ2-1; CDR3: ASSPDYSLTEQF